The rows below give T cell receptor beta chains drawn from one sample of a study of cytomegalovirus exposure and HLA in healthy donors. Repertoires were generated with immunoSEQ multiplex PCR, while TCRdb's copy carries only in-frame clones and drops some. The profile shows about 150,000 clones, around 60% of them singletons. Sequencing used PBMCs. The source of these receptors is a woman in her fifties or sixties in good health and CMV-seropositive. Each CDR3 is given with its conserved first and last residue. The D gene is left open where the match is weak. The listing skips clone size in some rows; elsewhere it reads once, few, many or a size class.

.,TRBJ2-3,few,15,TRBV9,CASSVSGTSTDTQYF,TGTGCCAGCAGCGTTAGCGGAACTAGCACAGATACGCAGTATTTT
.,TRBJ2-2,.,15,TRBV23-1,CASSQKLRGSGELFF,TGCGCCAGCAGTCAAAAACTCAGGGGTAGCGGGGAGCTGTTTTTT
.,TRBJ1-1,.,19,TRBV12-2,CASRLVHPGTGGLNTEAFF,TGTGCAAGTCGCTTAGTACATCCCGGGACAGGGGGCTTAAACACTGAAGCTTTCTTT
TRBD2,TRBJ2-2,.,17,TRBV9,CASSSRGSGSYGGELFF,TGTGCCAGCAGCTCTAGGGGTAGCGGGAGTTATGGCGGGGAGCTGTTTTTT
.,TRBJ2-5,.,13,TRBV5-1,CASSGQGGETQYF,TGCGCCAGCTCCGGACAGGGAGGGGAGACCCAGTACTTC
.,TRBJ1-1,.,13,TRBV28,CASSLAANTEAFF,TGTGCCAGCAGTTTGGCGGCGAACACTGAAGCTTTCTTT
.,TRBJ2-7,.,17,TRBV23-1,CASSRYSRTAVTYEQYF,TGCGCCAGCAGTCGTTACTCCCGGACAGCCGTGACCTACGAGCAGTACTTC
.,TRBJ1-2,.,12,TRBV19,CASLRGDYGYTF,TGTGCCAGCCTCAGGGGAGACTATGGCTACACCTTC
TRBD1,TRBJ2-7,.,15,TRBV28,CASSSTGDWAYEQYF,TGTGCCAGCAGTTCGACAGGGGATTGGGCCTACGAGCAGTACTTC
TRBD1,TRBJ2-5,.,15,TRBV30,CAWSRGTGSVETQYF,TGTGCCTGGAGTAGGGGGACAGGGTCAGTAGAGACCCAGTACTTC
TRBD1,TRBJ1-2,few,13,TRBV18,CASSAQGDNGYTF,TGTGCCAGCTCAGCACAGGGGGATAACGGCTACACCTTC
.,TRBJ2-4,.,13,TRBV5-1,CASSLDRQWIQYF,TGCGCCAGCAGCTTGGATCGACAGTGGATTCAGTACTTC
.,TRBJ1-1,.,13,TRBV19,CASRQDGDTEAFF,TGTGCCAGTAGACAAGACGGGGACACTGAAGCTTTCTTT
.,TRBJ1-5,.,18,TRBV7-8,CASSLEAVLTVSNQPQHF,TGTGCCAGCAGCTTAGAGGCGGTATTGACGGTTAGCAATCAGCCCCAGCATTTT
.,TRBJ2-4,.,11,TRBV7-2,CASGQYGIQYF,TGTGCCAGCGGCCAGTATGGCATTCAGTACTTC
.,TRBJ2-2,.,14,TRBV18,CASSQARGGGELFF,TGTGCCAGCTCACAAGCCAGAGGGGGCGGGGAGCTGTTTTTT
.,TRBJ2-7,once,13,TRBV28,CASSRTVLYEQYF,TGTGCCAGCAGTCGGACAGTCCTTTACGAGCAGTACTTC
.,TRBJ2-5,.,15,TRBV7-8,CASSSADYNQETQYF,TGTGCCAGCAGCTCTGCGGACTACAACCAAGAGACCCAGTACTTC
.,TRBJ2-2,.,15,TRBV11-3,CASRPGHANTGELFF,TGTGCCAGCAGGCCGGGACACGCGAACACCGGGGAGCTGTTTTTT
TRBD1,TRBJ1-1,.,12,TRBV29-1,CSAGTVNTEAFF,TGCAGCGCTGGGACAGTGAACACTGAAGCTTTCTTT
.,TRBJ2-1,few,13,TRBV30,CAWTGSSYNEQFF,TGTGCCTGGACCGGGAGCTCCTACAATGAGCAGTTCTTC
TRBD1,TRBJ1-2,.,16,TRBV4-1,CASSRLPGQDNYGYTF,TGCGCCAGCAGCCGCTTACCGGGACAGGATAACTATGGCTACACCTTC
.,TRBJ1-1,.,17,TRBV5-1,CASSLARTGRGITEAFF,TGCGCCAGCAGCTTGGCCAGGACGGGAAGAGGGATCACTGAAGCTTTCTTT
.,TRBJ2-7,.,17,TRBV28,CASSLVVWGPGDYEQYF,TGTGCCAGCAGTCTCGTGGTGTGGGGCCCTGGAGACTACGAGCAGTACTTC
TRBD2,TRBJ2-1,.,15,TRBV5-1,CASTFLAGGPNEQFF,TGCGCCAGCACCTTTCTAGCGGGAGGGCCCAATGAGCAGTTCTTC
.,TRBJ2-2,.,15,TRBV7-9,CASSLQTGVSGELFF,TGTGCCAGCAGCTTACAAACGGGAGTATCCGGGGAGCTGTTTTTT
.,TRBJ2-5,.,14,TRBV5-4,CASSSNSGQETQYF,TGTGCCAGCAGCTCGAACAGCGGACAAGAGACCCAGTACTTC
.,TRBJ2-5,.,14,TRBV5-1,CASSSGLIQETQYF,TGCGCCAGCAGCTCCGGACTAATTCAAGAGACCCAGTACTTC
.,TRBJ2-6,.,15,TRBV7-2,CASSRRDAGANVLTF,TGTGCCAGCAGCAGGCGGGACGCTGGGGCCAACGTCCTGACTTTC
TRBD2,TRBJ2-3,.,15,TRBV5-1,CASRSLARSTDTQYF,TGCGCCAGCAGATCACTAGCGCGTAGCACAGATACGCAGTATTTT
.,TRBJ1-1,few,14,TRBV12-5,CASGPPGANTEAFF,TGTGCTAGTGGTCCCCCAGGGGCCAACACTGAAGCTTTCTTT
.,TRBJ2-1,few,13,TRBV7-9,CASTPDSYNEQFF,TGTGCCAGCACCCCCGACAGTTACAATGAGCAGTTCTTC
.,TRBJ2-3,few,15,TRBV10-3,CAISESLVGTDTQYF,TGTGCCATCAGTGAGTCCCTAGTAGGCACAGATACGCAGTATTTT
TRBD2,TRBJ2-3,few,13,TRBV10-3,CASSGSGTDTQYF,TGTGCCAGTAGCGGGAGCGGAACAGATACGCAGTATTTT
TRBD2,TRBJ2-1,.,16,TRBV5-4,CASSAKREGPYNEQFF,TGTGCCAGCAGCGCGAAGCGGGAGGGCCCCTACAATGAGCAGTTCTTC
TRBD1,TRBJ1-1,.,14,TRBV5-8,CASSAGQPNTEAFF,TGTGCCAGCAGTGCGGGACAGCCGAACACTGAAGCTTTCTTT
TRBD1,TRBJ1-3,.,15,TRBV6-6,CASSGTGSSGNTIYF,TGTGCCAGCAGTGGGACAGGGTCCTCTGGAAACACCATATATTTT
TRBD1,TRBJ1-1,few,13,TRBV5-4,CATRGQGATEAFF,TGTGCCACCCGCGGACAGGGGGCCACTGAAGCTTTCTTT
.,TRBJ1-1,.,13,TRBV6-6,CASSVRINTEAFF,TGTGCCAGCAGCGTCAGGATTAACACTGAAGCTTTCTTT
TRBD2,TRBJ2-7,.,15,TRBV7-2,CASSLVPGGGYEQYF,TGTGCCAGCAGCTTAGTCCCCGGGGGGGGCTACGAGCAGTACTTC
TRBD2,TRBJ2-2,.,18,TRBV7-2,CASSLEPRREGDTGELFF,TGTGCCAGCAGCTTAGAACCGAGACGGGAGGGGGACACCGGGGAGCTGTTTTTT
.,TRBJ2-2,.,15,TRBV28,CASSLPGVSTGELFF,TGTGCCAGCAGTTTGCCAGGGGTTAGCACCGGGGAGCTGTTTTTT
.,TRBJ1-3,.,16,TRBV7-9,CASSPIRTASGNTIYF,TGTGCCAGCAGCCCGATCCGGACAGCCTCTGGAAACACCATATATTTT
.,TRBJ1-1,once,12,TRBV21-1,CASRALGTEAFF,TGTGCCAGCAGGGCCCTAGGTACTGAAGCTTTCTTT
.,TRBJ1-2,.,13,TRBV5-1,CASSLVVEDGYTF,TGCGCCAGCAGCTTGGTAGTAGAGGATGGCTACACCTTC
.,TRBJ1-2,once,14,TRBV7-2,CASSLVESNYGYTF,TGTGCCAGCAGCTTAGTAGAGAGCAACTATGGCTACACCTTC
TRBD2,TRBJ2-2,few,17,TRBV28,CASRGGLAGGYTGELFF,TGTGCCAGCAGGGGGGGACTAGCGGGAGGGTACACCGGGGAGCTGTTTTTT
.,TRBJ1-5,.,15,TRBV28,CASSSTETAYQPQHF,TGTGCCAGCAGTTCTACCGAGACAGCCTATCAGCCCCAGCATTTT
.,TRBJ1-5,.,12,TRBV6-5,CASSYKGQSQHF,TGTGCCAGCAGTTACAAGGGACAATCCCAGCATTTT
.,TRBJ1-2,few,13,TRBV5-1,CASSLVADYGYTF,TGCGCCAGCAGCTTGGTGGCAGACTATGGCTACACCTTC
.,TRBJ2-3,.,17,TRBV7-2,CASSLKLGGQATDTQYF,TGTGCCAGCAGCTTAAAGTTGGGAGGACAGGCCACAGATACGCAGTATTTT
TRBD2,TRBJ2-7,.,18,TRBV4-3,CASSQDTGTSGFNYEQYF,TGCGCCAGCAGCCAAGATACCGGGACTAGCGGGTTCAACTACGAGCAGTACTTC
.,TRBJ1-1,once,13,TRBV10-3,CAIRPHTNTEAFF,TGTGCCATCAGACCTCACACGAACACTGAAGCTTTCTTT
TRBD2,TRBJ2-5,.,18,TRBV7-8,CASSLAGTSGRAMKTQYF,TGTGCCAGCAGCTTAGCCGGGACTAGCGGGAGGGCGATGAAGACCCAGTACTTC